This TCR beta chain was documented in a study of T cell repertoires in cytomegalovirus infection. TCRdb called the reads again in MiXCR, with one record for every CDR3 protein. This sample carries over 100,000 distinct CDR3 sequences, roughly 30% of them seen once, and the ten largest clones take about 81%. Germline loops: CDR1 SGHAT, CDR2 FQNNGV. The CDR3 has 15 amino acids. Trimming pared 4 bases from V and 0 bases from J, leaving 10 bases between. As to this clonotype: No antigen is known for it.

The rearrangement links TRBV11-2 to TRBJ2-1; D uncertain. The sample was CD8+ T cells from cultured PBMCs, taken from culture after CMV antigen stimulation. The receptor's source is a human donor in good health (CMV status not recorded). Some clones in this sample may be carry-over from other donors' samples. In DNA, the CDR3 is TGTGCCAGCAGCTGGACCCCTAGCTCCTACAATGAGCAGTTCTTC. This sequence encodes CASSWTPSSYNEQFF.